This section outlines one T cell receptor beta chain sequence together with its context. Using immunoSEQ multiplex PCR, the repertoire was profiled, and TCRdb retains in-frame clones only, with some absent. The sample yields some 120,000 clones, approximately 83% seen once. This entry belongs to a study of T cell responses to AZD1222 COVID-19 vaccine. The CDR3 is 13 amino acids. V was pared by 8 bases and J by 2 bases, with 5 bases of the junction left unmatched. Germline V CDR1 and CDR2: SEHNR, FQNEAQ (reference sequence). The TCR was taken from an adult in good health. The gene calls are TRBV7-9 and TRBJ2-7, with TRBD1 matching over 8 bases. The sample here was peripheral blood, taken on day 0 of AZD1222 vaccination. In DNA form, the CDR3 reads TGTGCCAGCGTGCCAGGGGGCACCTACGAGCAGTACTTC. Encoded protein: CASVPGGTYEQYF. Complete variable domain (other parts from reference TRBV7-9 and TRBJ2-7): DTGVSQNPRHKITKRGQNVTFRCDPISEHNRLYWYRQTLGQGPEFLTYFQNEAQLEKSRLLSDRFSAERPKGSFSTLEIQRTEQGDSAMYLCASVPGGTYEQYFGPGTRLTVT.